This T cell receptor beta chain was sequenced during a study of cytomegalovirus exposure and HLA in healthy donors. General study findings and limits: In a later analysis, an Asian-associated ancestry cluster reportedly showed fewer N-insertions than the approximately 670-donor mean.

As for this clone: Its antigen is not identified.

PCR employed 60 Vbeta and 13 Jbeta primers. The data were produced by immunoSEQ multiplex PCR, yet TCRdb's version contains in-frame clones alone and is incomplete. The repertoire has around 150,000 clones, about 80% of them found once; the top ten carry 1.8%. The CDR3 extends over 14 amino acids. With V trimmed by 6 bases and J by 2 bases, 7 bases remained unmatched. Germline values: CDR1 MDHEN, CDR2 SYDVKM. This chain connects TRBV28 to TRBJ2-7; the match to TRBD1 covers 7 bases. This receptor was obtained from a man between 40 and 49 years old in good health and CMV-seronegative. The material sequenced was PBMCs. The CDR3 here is CASSDRDQTYEQYF. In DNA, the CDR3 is TGTGCCAGCAGCGACAGGGACCAAACCTACGAGCAGTACTTC.